This TCR beta chain was recorded in a study of T cell responses to AZD1222 COVID-19 vaccine. The study, taken as a whole, reports: Nearly half of the spike-specific TCRs reportedly recognize variant regions that carry no mutations.

Produced via immunoSEQ multiplex PCR; TCRdb's table is partial and in-frame only. Here the sample spans 150,000 to 200,000 clones, about nine tenths being singletons. Germline V gene data show CDR1 as SGHTA and CDR2 as FQGNSA. The CDR3 runs 17 residues. Trimming took 5 bases from V and 5 from J, leaving 25 bases between them. For this clone: Antigen specificity is unknown.

This rearrangement joins TRBV7-2 to TRBJ2-7; a possible D gene is TRBD1 (6 bases). The receptor's source is an adult in good health. Sequenced material: peripheral blood, taken on day 0 of AZD1222 vaccination. The CDR3 here is CASSLYSGTRTQDEQYF. CDR3 nucleotide sequence: TGTGCCAGCAGCCTCTACTCCGGGACACGCACGCAAGACGAGCAGTACTTC.